This is a list of T cell receptor beta chains from one sample in a study of shared clonotypes between healthy human individuals. Here immunoSEQ multiplex PCR was the method, and the copy in TCRdb shows in-frame clones only, minus some. The repertoire holds millions of clones, with just under 95% as singletons. The specimen sequenced was naive CD8+ T cells sorted from blood. Receptors were obtained from a man younger than 35 in good health. The CDR3 runs from the conserved cysteine through the conserved F or W. Not every row has a clone size; where given, it reads once, few, many or a size class.

clone size,V gene,CDR3 protein
.,TRBV7-2,CASSPSGAYPSYNEQFF
.,TRBV29-1,CSLRLAGRGSGEQYF
.,TRBV7-2,CASSFGTGELFF
.,TRBV9,CASSVAGGGMDTQYF
.,TRBV7-9,CASSLKVSTTGQETQYF
.,TRBV5-1,CASSLGQDPEAFF
.,TRBV7-2,CASSLRYNEQFF
.,TRBV7-6,CASSQGQGLAGTYEQYF
.,TRBV6-6,CAISLTTPNTGELFF
.,TRBV19,CASSPGGQYEQYF
.,TRBV5-1,CASSFGGGWTEAFF
.,TRBV11-2,CASSQGPTYEQYF
.,TRBV5-1,CASSFEGGWGETQYF
.,TRBV13,CASSWGPPASTEAFF
once,TRBV2,CASSEVDRAYYEQYF
.,TRBV19,CASSKGVGDEQFF
once,TRBV12-2,CASRTDRTTQSRANVLTF
.,TRBV5-6,CASRHLSEQYF
.,TRBV6-5,CASSYSAEGYGYTF
.,TRBV19,CASSIPTGLEGSEQYF
once,TRBV27,CASSSPGGEKLFF
.,TRBV7-9,CASSLGAGQGYEQYF
once,TRBV11-2,CASSLVRFYEQYF
.,TRBV5-6,CASSLEGNTEAFF
.,TRBV5-4,CASPGQGGGYTF
.,TRBV13,CASSLRVGEDTQYF
.,TRBV27,CASSTTGLSSYEQYF
.,TRBV25-1,CASSGRDIASSQHF
.,TRBV2,CASSAPPGGYTF
.,TRBV28,CASSSGPSSGGPSYNEQFF
.,TRBV10-3,CAISYMKQGAFGTEAFF
.,TRBV5-6,CASSGSGTGGLNEKLFF
.,TRBV27,CASSLGTPYEQYF
.,TRBV15,CATSRDPTGPSNTGELFF
.,TRBV2,CASGRVNTGELFF
.,TRBV7-3,CASSPGTGPTDTQYF
.,TRBV7-2,CASSFIRGSLTDTQYF
.,TRBV27,CASSSRVGTQYNSPLHF
.,TRBV7-2,CASSPLGGFGNQPQHF
.,TRBV27,CASSPSMDTYEQYF
.,TRBV4-1,CASSPHRQNRGGTEAFF
.,TRBV25-1,CASSEWTTGPTDTQYF
.,TRBV2,CASRGQGAVEAFF
.,TRBV6-1,CASSEAGARTDTQYF
once,TRBV4-1,CASTPEGQSQPQHF
.,TRBV27,CASSLGPEAFF
.,TRBV11-3,CASSPGGDYFPSEQYF